One sample yielded the 6 T cell receptor beta chains listed below, sequenced in a study of regulatory T cells in long-lasting Graves disease (dated by TCRdb to 2020 to 2023). This specimen's time point label, interpreted: newly diagnosed GD, antithyroid drugs for less than 3 months. For both TCR sequencing and RNA sequencing, RNA was extracted from PBMCs using TRIzol. Receptor amplification or capture employed multiplex PCR. The data were produced on an Illumina HiSeq 4000. iRepertoire HTBI primers and Arm-PCR amplification of CDR3 regions were used to construct TCR beta libraries. TCRdb applied fastp at Q25 and MiXCR to the public reads, then kept only in-frame beta chains. Records with the same CDR3 protein are collapsed into one entry carrying the most frequent genes and DNA. This sample comprises roughly 500,000 distinct CDR3 sequences, roughly 12% of them detected only once. The ten top clones hold roughly 10% of the sample.

The sample was also linked to a second study, of T cells in Graves' hyperthyroidism and ophthalmopathy.

The source material was peripheral blood mononuclear cells (PBMCs), sampled at new diagnosis, from a patient treated with antithyroid drugs. The receptors were sampled from a man in his thirties or forties with Graves disease. Donor details come from another sample of the same person, matched by shared clones.

This chain uses TRBV4-1 with TRBJ2-3; D gene ambiguous. The germline gives CDR1 MGHRA, CDR2 YSYEKL. Trimming removed 4 bases from V and 2 bases from J, with 22 bases in between. The CDR3 spans 18 residues. This CDR3 reads CASSRPHGRATPTDTQYF. The CDR3 DNA reads as TGCGCCAGCAGCCGCCCCCACGGTCGGGCAACCCCCACAGATACGCAGTATTTT.

There are many counts of this clonotype. V gene TRBV7-2 combines with J gene TRBJ2-7; 10 positions agree with TRBD2. Germline V gene lookup returns CDR1 SGHTA and CDR2 FQGNSA. Trimming removed 4 bases from V and 3 bases from J; junction bases left unmatched: 6. This CDR3 has 15 amino acids. The CDR3 coding sequence is TGTGCCAGCAGCTCGATAGCGGGAGGCAGCTACGAGCAGTACTTC. This encodes CASSSIAGGSYEQYF.

The chain carries TRBV30 and TRBJ1-1; perhaps TRBD1 as D (6 bases). Germline CDR1 is GTSNPN and CDR2 is SVGIG (reference sequence). V gave up 5 bases and J gave up 5 bases, with 18 bases separating them. The CDR3 covers 14 residues. CDR3 residues: CAWGAERGGTEAFF. The CDR3 region has the DNA TGTGCCTGGGGGGCCGAACGAGGGGGTACTGAAGCTTTCTTT.

This clonotype came up many times. This sequence joins TRBV27 and TRBJ2-1; TRBD1 might be the D (5 bases). The germline V gene has CDR1 MNHEY and CDR2 SMNVEV (reference sequence). V lost 4 bases to trimming and J lost 3 bases, with 13 bases between them. There are 15 residues in the CDR3. The CDR3 coding sequence is TGTGCCAGCAGTTCGCCAGGGTCCGGCTACAATGAGCAGTTCTTC. The encoded protein is CASSSPGSGYNEQFF.

This clonotype was found a few times. CDR3 protein: CASKTSGTNTGELFF. CDR3 coding DNA: TGTGCCAGCAAGACTAGCGGGACGAACACCGGGGAGCTGTTTTTT. This chain links TRBV12-3 or TRBV12-4 with TRBJ2-2; TRBD2 agrees at 11 bases. Losses at the gene ends were 7 bases for V and 0 bases for J; bases not matched to a gene: 1. The CDR3 loop spans 15 amino acids.

This clonotype has at least ten counts. The chain links TRBV12-3 or TRBV12-4 to TRBJ2-5, with D maybe TRBD2 (5 bases). The CDR3 spans 15 residues. With 4 bases removed from V and 9 bases from J, the gap between germline ends came to 21 bases. CDR3: CASSSVARGYRAQYF. In nucleotides, the CDR3 is TGTGCCAGCAGTTCCGTAGCTCGCGGGTACCGGGCCCAGTACTTC.